The sequence of this T cell receptor beta chain was determined in a study of beta chain features in type 1 diabetes. The study, taken as a whole, reports: Shortening that was moderate but significant affected the TCRB CDR3s of Type 1 diabetes patients in all four CD4+ subsets.

Expressed TCRB transcripts got sequenced, as all isolated RNA was reverse transcribed. Libraries were prepared by immunoSEQ multiplex PCR; TCRdb keeps only in-frame clonotypes and omits some of them. The sample holds 150,000 to 190,000 clones, 10% seen once. In the case of this clone: Its antigen is unknown.

The receptor was derived from a young man with type 1 diabetes. Material for sequencing was central memory CD4+ T cells from blood.

The CDR3 loop is CASSTRPTGNYGYTF. As DNA, the CDR3 is TGTGCCAGTAGTACCCGCCCAACAGGGAACTATGGCTACACCTTC. The chain combines TRBV19 with TRBJ1-2, with D possibly TRBD1 on 6 matching bases. The CDR3 loop spans 15 amino acids. V was clipped by 4 bases and J by 2 bases, with 14 bases between them. From germline, CDR1 is LNHDA and CDR2 SQIVND (reference sequence). Full variable domain (remainder filled in from reference TRBV19 and TRBJ1-2): DGGITQSPKYLFRKEGQNVTLSCEQNLNHDAMYWYRQDPGQGLRLIYYSQIVNDFQKGDIAEGYSVSREKKESFPLTVTSAQKNPTAFYLCASSTRPTGNYGYTFGSGTRLTVV.